This record concerns one TCR beta chain sequence. Germline-derived CDR1 and CDR2 are LGHNA and YSLEER. V was shortened by 0 bases and J by 4 bases, with 7 bases between the two germline ends. The CDR3 has 14 amino acids. This sample stems from a study of technical replicates of blood from a few donors. TCRdb's copy holds only in-frame clones and misses some; the assay was immunoSEQ multiplex PCR. Among about 79,000 clones, more than 85% were seen once, and the ten largest hold 0.3% to 0.5%. The V and J genes are TRBV4-3 and TRBJ1-5; weak D call: TRBD1 (5 bases). The origin of this receptor is a human donor in good health. Some clones in this sample may be carry-over from other donors' samples. Material: T cells isolated from PBMCs. The CDR3 DNA reads TGCGCCAGCAGCCAAGATGCAGGGAATCAGCCCCAGCATTTT. Its translation: CASSQDAGNQPQHF.